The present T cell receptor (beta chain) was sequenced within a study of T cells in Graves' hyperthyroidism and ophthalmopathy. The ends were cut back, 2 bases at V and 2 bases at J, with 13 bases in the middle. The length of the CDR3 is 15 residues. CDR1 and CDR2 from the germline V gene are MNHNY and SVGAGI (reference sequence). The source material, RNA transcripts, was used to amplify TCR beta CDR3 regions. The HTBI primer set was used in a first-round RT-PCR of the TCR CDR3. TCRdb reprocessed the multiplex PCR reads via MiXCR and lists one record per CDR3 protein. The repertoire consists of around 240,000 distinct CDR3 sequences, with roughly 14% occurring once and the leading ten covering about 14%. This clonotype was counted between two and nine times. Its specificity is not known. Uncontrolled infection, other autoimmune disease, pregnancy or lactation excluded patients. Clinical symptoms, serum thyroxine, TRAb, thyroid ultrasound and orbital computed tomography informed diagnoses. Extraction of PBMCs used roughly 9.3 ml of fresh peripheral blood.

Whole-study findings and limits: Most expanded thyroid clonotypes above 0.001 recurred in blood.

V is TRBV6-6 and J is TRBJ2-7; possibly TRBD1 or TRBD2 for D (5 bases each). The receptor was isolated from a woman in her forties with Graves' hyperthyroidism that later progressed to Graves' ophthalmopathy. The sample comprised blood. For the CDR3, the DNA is TGTGCCAGCAGTTACGACCGGGACCCGACCTACGAGCAGTACTTC. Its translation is CASSYDRDPTYEQYF.